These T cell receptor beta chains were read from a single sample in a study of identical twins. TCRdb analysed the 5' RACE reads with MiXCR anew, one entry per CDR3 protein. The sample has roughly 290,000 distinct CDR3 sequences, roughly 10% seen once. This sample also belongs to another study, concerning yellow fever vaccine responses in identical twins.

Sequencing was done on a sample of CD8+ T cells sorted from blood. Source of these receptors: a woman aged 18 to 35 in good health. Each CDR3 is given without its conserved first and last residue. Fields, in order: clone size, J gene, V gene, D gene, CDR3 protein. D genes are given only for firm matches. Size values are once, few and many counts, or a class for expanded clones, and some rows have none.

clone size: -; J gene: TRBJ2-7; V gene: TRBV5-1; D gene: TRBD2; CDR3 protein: ASGLAGDPTYEQY
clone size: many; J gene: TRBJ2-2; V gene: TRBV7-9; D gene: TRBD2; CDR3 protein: ASSSRLAGAGGELF
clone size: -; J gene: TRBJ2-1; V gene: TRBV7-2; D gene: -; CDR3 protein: ASTKGSSNEQF
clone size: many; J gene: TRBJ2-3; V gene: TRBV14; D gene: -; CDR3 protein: ASSQESDLSGTQY
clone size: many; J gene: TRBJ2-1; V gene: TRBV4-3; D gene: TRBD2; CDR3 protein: ASSQAAGGSYNEQF
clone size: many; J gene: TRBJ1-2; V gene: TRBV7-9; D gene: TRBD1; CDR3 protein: ASRPGQGHPADGYT
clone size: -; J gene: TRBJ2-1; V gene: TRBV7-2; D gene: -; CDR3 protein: ASSPGEAEQF
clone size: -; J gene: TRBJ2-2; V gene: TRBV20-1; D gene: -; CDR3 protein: SARGETDTGELF
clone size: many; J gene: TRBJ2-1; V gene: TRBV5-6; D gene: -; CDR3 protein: ASSKVQGADEQF
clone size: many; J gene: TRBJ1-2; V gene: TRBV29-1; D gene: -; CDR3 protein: SVEPRGGYGYT
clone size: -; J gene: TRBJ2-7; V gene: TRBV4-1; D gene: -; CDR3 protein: ASSQDSGTASQEQY
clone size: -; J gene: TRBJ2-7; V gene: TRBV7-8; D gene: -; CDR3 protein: ASSPLVGREQY
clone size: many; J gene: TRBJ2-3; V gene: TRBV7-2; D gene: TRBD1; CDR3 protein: ASSLPGQNTDTQY
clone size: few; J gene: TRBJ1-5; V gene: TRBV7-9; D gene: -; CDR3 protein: ASSLTNVGANNQPQH
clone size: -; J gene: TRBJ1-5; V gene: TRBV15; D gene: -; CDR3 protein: ATSRDVGEQPQH
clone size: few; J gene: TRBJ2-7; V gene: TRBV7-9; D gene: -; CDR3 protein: ASSRETAYEQY
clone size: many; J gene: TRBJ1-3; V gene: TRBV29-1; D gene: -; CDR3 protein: SVPGSGNTIY
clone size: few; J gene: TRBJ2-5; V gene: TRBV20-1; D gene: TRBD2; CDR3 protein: SARTGLAGGPTRETQY
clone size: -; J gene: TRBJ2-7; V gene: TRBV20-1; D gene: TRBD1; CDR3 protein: SARALTGGVSYEQY
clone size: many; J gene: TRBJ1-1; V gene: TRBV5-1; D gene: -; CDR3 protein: ASSLTAKNTEAF
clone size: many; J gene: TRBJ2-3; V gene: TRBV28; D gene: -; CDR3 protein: ASSGTESLTDTQY